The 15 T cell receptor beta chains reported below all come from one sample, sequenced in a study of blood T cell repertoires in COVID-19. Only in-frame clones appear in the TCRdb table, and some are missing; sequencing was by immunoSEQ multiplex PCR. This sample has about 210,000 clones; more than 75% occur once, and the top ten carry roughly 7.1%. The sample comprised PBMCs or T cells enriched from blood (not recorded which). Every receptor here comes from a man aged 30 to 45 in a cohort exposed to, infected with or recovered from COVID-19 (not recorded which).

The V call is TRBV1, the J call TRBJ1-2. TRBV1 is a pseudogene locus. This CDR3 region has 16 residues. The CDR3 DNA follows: TGCACCAGCAGCAAAGCCTCTCCCGCGGATAACTATGGCTACACCTTC. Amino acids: CTSSKASPADNYGYTF.

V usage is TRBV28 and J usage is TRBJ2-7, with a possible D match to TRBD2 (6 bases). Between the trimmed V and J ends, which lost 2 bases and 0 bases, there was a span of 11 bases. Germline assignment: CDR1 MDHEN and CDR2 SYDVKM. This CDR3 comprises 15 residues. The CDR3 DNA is TGTGCCAGCAGTTTACGGGAGTTTTTCTCCTACGAGCAGTACTTC. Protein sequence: CASSLREFFSYEQYF.

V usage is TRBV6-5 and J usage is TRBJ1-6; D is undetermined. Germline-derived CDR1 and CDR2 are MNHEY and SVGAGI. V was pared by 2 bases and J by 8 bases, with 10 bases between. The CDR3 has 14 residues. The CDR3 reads CASSYRGDDSPLHF. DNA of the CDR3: TGTGCCAGCAGTTACCGCGGGGATGATTCACCCCTCCACTTT.

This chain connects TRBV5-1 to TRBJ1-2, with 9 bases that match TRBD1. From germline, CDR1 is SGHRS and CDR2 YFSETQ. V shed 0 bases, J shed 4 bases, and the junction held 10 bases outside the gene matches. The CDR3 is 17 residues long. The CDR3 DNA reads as TGCGCCAGCAGCTTGGGCGAACAGGGGGCCAGGAGCTATGGCTACACCTTC. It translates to CASSLGEQGARSYGYTF.

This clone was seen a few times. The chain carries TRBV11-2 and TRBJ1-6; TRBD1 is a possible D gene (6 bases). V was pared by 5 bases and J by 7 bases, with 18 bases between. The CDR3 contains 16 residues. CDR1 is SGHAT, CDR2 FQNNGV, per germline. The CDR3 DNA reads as TGTGCCAGCAGCCCAACCCGGGCAGGGACAAATTCACCCCTCCACTTT. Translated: CASSPTRAGTNSPLHF.

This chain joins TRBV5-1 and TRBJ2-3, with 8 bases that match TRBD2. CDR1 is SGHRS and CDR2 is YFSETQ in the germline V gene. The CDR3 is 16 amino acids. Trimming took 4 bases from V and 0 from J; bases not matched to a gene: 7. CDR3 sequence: CASSLEPSGSTDTQYF. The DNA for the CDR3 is TGCGCCAGCAGCCTGGAGCCTAGCGGGAGCACAGATACGCAGTATTTT.

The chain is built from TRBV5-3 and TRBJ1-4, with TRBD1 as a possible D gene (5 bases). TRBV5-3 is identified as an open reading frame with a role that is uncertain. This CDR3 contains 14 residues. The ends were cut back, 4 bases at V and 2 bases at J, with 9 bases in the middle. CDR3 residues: CARSPGTTNEKLFF. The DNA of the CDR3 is TGTGCCAGAAGCCCCGGGACTACTAATGAAAAACTGTTTTTT.

The CDR3 nucleotides are TGTGCCAGCAGTCAAGACAGGGGCTCCTACAATGAGCAGTTCTTC. As protein: CASSQDRGSYNEQFF. The gene calls are TRBV2 and TRBJ2-1; 8 positions match TRBD1. V gave up 5 bases and J gave up 0 bases; unmatched junction bases: 3. The CDR3 sequence is 15 residues long. Germline V lookup: CDR1 SNHLY, CDR2 FYNNEI.

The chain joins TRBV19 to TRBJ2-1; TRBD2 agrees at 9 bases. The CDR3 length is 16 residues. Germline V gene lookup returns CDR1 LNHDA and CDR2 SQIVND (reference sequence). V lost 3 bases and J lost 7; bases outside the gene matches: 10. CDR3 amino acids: CASSIQAGGTGNEQFF. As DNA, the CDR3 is TGTGCCAGTAGTATTCAGGCGGGAGGGACGGGGAATGAGCAGTTCTTC. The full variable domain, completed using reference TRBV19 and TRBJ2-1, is DGGITQSPKYLFRKEGQNVTLSCEQNLNHDAMYWYRQDPGQGLRLIYYSQIVNDFQKGDIAEGYSVSREKKESFPLTVTSAQKNPTAFYLCASSIQAGGTGNEQFFGPGTRLTVL.

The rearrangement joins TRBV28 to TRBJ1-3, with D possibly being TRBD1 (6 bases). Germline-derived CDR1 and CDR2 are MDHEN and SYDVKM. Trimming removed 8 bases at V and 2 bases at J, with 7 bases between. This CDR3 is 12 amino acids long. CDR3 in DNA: TGTGCCAGCGGGACACCTGGAAACACCATATATTTT. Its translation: CASGTPGNTIYF.

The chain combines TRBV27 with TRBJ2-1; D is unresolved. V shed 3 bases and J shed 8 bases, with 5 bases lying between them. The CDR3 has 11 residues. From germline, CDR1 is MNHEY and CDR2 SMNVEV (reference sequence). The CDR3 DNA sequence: TGTGCCAGCAGTTTCATCCATGAGCAGTTCTTC. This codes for CASSFIHEQFF.

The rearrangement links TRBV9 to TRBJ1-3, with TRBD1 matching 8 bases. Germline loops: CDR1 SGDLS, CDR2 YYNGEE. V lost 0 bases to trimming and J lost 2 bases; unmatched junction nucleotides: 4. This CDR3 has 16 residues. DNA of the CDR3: TGTGCCAGCAGCGTAGGACAGGGGACTGCTGGAAACACCATATATTTT. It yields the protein CASSVGQGTAGNTIYF.

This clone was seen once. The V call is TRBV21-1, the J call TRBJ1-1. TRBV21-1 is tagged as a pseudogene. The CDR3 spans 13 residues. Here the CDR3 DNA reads TGTGCCAGCAGCAAAGTCGGGGTAATCGCGGCTTTCTTT. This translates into CASSKVGVIAAFF.

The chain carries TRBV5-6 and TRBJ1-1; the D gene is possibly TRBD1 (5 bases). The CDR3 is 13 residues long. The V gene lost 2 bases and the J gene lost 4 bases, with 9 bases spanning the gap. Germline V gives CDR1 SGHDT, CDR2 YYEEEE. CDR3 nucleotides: TGTGCCAGCAGCTTTGGCAGGGTCACTGAAGCTTTCTTT. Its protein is CASSFGRVTEAFF.

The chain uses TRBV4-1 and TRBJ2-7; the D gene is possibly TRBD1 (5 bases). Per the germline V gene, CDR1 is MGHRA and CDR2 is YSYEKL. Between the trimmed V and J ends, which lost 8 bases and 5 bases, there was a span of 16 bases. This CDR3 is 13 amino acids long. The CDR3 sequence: CASREAQGNEQYF. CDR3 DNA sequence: TGCGCCAGCCGCGAAGCCCAGGGAAACGAGCAGTACTTC.